This is a list of T cell receptor beta chains from one sample in a study of CD8+ T cells in alopecia areata. Profiled with immunoSEQ multiplex PCR; TCRdb holds only in-frame clones, not every one. The repertoire has 100,000 to 150,000 clones, roughly 58% of them found once; the top ten carry 4.5% to 5.5%. The sequences come from CD4+ T cells sorted from blood, collected at week 0. These receptors were obtained from a human donor with alopecia areata. CDR3s include the opening cysteine and the closing phenylalanine or tryptophan. The D gene is left open where the match is weak. Clone size is stated in some rows and not others, as once, few, many or a class when expanded.

CDR3nt	CDR3aa	abundance	d_gene	v_gene	len	j_gene
TGTGCCAGCAGGTGGGCCCAATTAGCGGGCACCGGGGAGCTGTTTTTT	CASRWAQLAGTGELFF	-	TRBD2	TRBV2	16	TRBJ2-2
TGCGCCAGCAGGAAGTCGGGGGGTCAGCAAGAGACCCAGTACTTC	CASRKSGGQQETQYF	-	TRBD2	TRBV5-1	15	TRBJ2-5
TGTGCCAGCAGCACGGGGGACAGCTCTGGGGCCAACGTCCTGACTTTC	CASSTGDSSGANVLTF	-	-	TRBV7-8	16	TRBJ2-6
TGTGCCACCAGCAGAGTCAACTCTGGGGTCAAAGAGACCCAGTACTTC	CATSRVNSGVKETQYF	-	-	TRBV15	16	TRBJ2-5
TGCGCCAGCAGCTTGGTCGGTCAGGGCGGAGAGACCCAGTACTTC	CASSLVGQGGETQYF	few	-	TRBV5-1	15	TRBJ2-5
TGTGCCAGCAGCGAGATACCCCGGGGTACGCAGTATTTT	CASSEIPRGTQYF	-	-	TRBV9	13	TRBJ2-3
TGTGCCAGCAGCTTATTTGGGGGCCCGCAAGAGACCCAGTACTTC	CASSLFGGPQETQYF	few	-	TRBV7-2	15	TRBJ2-5
TGTGCCAGTAGTATAGAAAGCGGGAGGGCCGACGGGGAGCTGTTTTTT	CASSIESGRADGELFF	-	TRBD2	TRBV19	16	TRBJ2-2
TGTGCCAGCAGCACCGGGACTTTCTACGAGCAGTACTTC	CASSTGTFYEQYF	-	-	TRBV7-2	13	TRBJ2-7
TGTGCCAGCAGTACCCTCGGGCCTAGTGCCGGAGGTACGCAGTATTTT	CASSTLGPSAGGTQYF	-	-	TRBV2	16	TRBJ2-3
TGCGCCAGCAGCTTGGAACTACTTCAAGAGACCCAGTACTTC	CASSLELLQETQYF	-	-	TRBV5-1	14	TRBJ2-5
TGTGCCAGTAGTACAAACAGGGGAGACATTCAGTACTTC	CASSTNRGDIQYF	few	TRBD1	TRBV19	13	TRBJ2-4
TGTGCCACCTACTCCCGGGCATCATCGGGCGAGCAGTACTTC	CATYSRASSGEQYF	-	-	TRBV6-5	14	TRBJ2-7
TGTGCCAGCAGCCTCGACAGGGCGAGGGCACCCCTCCACTTT	CASSLDRARAPLHF	-	TRBD1	TRBV5-4	14	TRBJ1-6
TGTGCCAGCAGCTCCGAACCCAGGGGGCCCGAGCAGTACTTC	CASSSEPRGPEQYF	once	TRBD1	TRBV7-9	14	TRBJ2-7
TGCGCCAGCAGCTTGCTGGGCGGGGAGTCAGATACGCAGTATTTT	CASSLLGGESDTQYF	few	-	TRBV5-1	15	TRBJ2-3
TGCGCCAGCAGCTTGGCAGGCGACTCTGGAAACACCATATATTTT	CASSLAGDSGNTIYF	few	-	TRBV5-1	15	TRBJ1-3
TGTGCCAGCAGCCCCCTAGCAGGGCACGAAACTGAAGCTTTCTTT	CASSPLAGHETEAFF	few	-	TRBV7-6	15	TRBJ1-1
TGTGCCAGCAGTTACCCGGGGTCTATCTTGGGCACTGAAGCTTTCTTT	CASSYPGSILGTEAFF	-	-	TRBV6-6	16	TRBJ1-1
TGTGCCAGCAGCCCCGCTCAGGGACATGACGGGGAGCTGTTTTTT	CASSPAQGHDGELFF	-	-	TRBV5-4	15	TRBJ2-2
TGTGCCAGTAGTCAGGGACTAGCGGGAGTGGCAGATACGCAGTATTTT	CASSQGLAGVADTQYF	-	TRBD2	TRBV19	16	TRBJ2-3
TGTGCCAGCAGTTTATCCTCGTTGGGGGAGACCCAGTACTTC	CASSLSSLGETQYF	-	-	TRBV27	14	TRBJ2-5